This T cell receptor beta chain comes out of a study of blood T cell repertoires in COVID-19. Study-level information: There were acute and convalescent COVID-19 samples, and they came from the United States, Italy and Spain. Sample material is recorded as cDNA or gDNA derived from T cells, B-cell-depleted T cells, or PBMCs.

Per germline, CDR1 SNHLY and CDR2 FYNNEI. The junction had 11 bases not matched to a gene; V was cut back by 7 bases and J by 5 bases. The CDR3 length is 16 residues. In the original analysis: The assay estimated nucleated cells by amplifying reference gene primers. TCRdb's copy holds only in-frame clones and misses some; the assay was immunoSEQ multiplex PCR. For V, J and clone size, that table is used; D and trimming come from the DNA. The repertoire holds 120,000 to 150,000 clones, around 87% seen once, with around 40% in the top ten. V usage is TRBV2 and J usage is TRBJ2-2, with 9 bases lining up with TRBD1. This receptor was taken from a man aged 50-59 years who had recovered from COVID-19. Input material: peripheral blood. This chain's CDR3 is CASTLTQGARTGELFF. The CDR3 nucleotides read TGTGCCAGCACCCTGACACAGGGGGCTCGGACCGGGGAGCTGTTTTTT.